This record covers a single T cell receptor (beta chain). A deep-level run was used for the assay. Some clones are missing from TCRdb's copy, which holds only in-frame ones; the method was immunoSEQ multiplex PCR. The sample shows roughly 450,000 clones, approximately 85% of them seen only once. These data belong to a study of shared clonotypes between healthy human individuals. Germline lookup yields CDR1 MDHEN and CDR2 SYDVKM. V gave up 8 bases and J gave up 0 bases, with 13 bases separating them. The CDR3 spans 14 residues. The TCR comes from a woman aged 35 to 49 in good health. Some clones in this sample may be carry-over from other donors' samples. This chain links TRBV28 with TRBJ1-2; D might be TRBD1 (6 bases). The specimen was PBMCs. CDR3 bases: TGTGCCAGCGTGGGGACATCGACTAACTATGGCTACACCTTC. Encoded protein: CASVGTSTNYGYTF.